This is a list of T cell receptor beta chains from one sample in a study of shared clonotypes between healthy human individuals. Only in-frame clones appear in the TCRdb table, and some are missing; sequencing was by immunoSEQ multiplex PCR. There are 2 million or so clones in the sample; less than 95% occur only once, and 0.85% to 1.3% lies in the top ten. The specimen sequenced was naive CD8+ T cells sorted from blood. These receptors originate from a young man in good health. CDR3s include the opening cysteine and the closing phenylalanine or tryptophan. The order of the fields is CDR3 protein, CDR3 DNA, J gene, D gene, CDR3 length, V gene, clone size. D genes are given only for firm matches. Size values are once, few and many counts, or a class for expanded clones, and some rows have none.

CASRAFQETQYF | TGCGCCAGCAGGGCATTCCAAGAGACCCAGTACTTC | TRBJ2-5 | . | 12 | TRBV10-2 | .
CASSLLGVSGSGLETQYF | TGTGCCAGCAGTTTACTGGGCGTTAGCGGGAGTGGTTTAGAGACCCAGTACTTC | TRBJ2-5 | TRBD2 | 18 | TRBV27 | once
CASSFGTQDFEQFF | TGTGCCAGCAGCTTCGGGACTCAGGACTTTGAGCAGTTCTTC | TRBJ2-1 | . | 14 | TRBV13 | once
CASSPLFPQGDPYEQYF | TGTGCCAGCAGTCCCTTATTCCCCCAGGGGGATCCCTACGAGCAGTACTTC | TRBJ2-7 | TRBD1 | 17 | TRBV28 | .
CASSLGLRGNIQYF | TGTGCCAGCAGCTTAGGCCTACGGGGGAACATTCAGTACTTC | TRBJ2-4 | . | 14 | TRBV13 | .
CASSLAGQGSYEQYF | TGTGCCAGCAGCTTGGCAGGACAGGGTTCCTACGAGCAGTACTTC | TRBJ2-7 | TRBD1 | 15 | TRBV5-4 | .
CASSEGGPLGTDTQYF | TGTGCCAGCTCAGAAGGGGGGCCGTTGGGCACAGATACGCAGTATTTT | TRBJ2-3 | . | 16 | TRBV13 | .
CASRKGGGAEAFF | TGTGCCAGCAGAAAAGGGGGTGGCGCTGAAGCTTTCTTT | TRBJ1-1 | . | 13 | TRBV6-1 | .
CASSPSSPSYEQYF | TGCGCCAGCAGCCCCTCTTCTCCTTCCTACGAGCAGTACTTC | TRBJ2-7 | . | 14 | TRBV4-3 | .
CASSPGTSGGVGPDTQYF | TGTGCCAGCAGCCCCGGGACTAGCGGGGGGGTCGGGCCAGATACGCAGTATTTT | TRBJ2-3 | TRBD2 | 18 | TRBV13 | .
CASSWDRGLEQYF | TGTGCCAGCAGTTGGGACAGGGGCTTAGAGCAGTACTTC | TRBJ2-7 | TRBD1 | 13 | TRBV27 | .
CASSYFRDRTLYEQYF | TGTGCCAGCAGCTATTTCCGGGACAGGACCCTCTACGAGCAGTACTTC | TRBJ2-7 | TRBD1 | 16 | TRBV11-3 | .
CASSQFGTTEAFF | TGCGCCAGCAGCCAATTTGGGACCACTGAAGCTTTCTTT | TRBJ1-1 | . | 13 | TRBV4-1 | .
CASSLGVSFNEKLFF | TGTGCCAGCAGCTTAGGGGTCAGCTTTAATGAAAAACTGTTTTTT | TRBJ1-4 | . | 15 | TRBV7-9 | .
CASSPTGGGTDTQYF | TGTGCCAGCAGCCCGACAGGGGGCGGCACAGATACGCAGTATTTT | TRBJ2-3 | TRBD1 | 15 | TRBV13 | .
CASSWGDEVSF | TGCGCCAGCAGCTGGGGGGACGAAGTATCCTTT | TRBJ1-1 | . | 11 | TRBV5-1 | .
CASTHRAGSYEQYF | TGCGCCAGCACACACCGAGCCGGGTCCTACGAGCAGTACTTC | TRBJ2-7 | . | 14 | TRBV4-1 | .
CASSVYGTLSDEQFF | TGTGCCAGCAGCGTCTACGGTACCCTTTCCGATGAGCAGTTCTTC | TRBJ2-1 | . | 15 | TRBV9 | .
CASSFGGNGSPLHF | TGTGCCAGCAGCTTTGGGGGAAACGGTTCACCCCTCCACTTT | TRBJ1-6 | . | 14 | TRBV13 | .
CASSEAVNSGNTIYF | TGTGCCAGCAGTGAAGCGGTTAACTCTGGAAACACCATATATTTT | TRBJ1-3 | . | 15 | TRBV6-1 | .
CASSYPQGNTEAFF | TGTGCCAGCAGTTACCCACAGGGGAACACTGAAGCTTTCTTT | TRBJ1-1 | . | 14 | TRBV6-6 | .
CASSLGGRGCTF | TGTGCCAGCAGCCTAGGGGGGAGGGGCTGCACCTTC | TRBJ1-2 | . | 12 | TRBV7-6 | .